A single sample is the source of the 21 T cell receptor beta chains below, sequenced in a study of blood T cell repertoires in COVID-19. Using immunoSEQ multiplex PCR, the repertoire was profiled, and TCRdb retains in-frame clones only, with some absent. The table lists around 180,000 clones, 80% of them singletons. Sequencing was done on a sample of peripheral blood. The receptors come from a man between 70 and 80 years old with active or convalescent COVID-19.

The CDR3 DNA is TGTGCCTGGAGCCCCCAGACAGGGAGCAATGAAGCTTTCTTT. Translated, it gives CAWSPQTGSNEAFF. The chain links TRBV30 to TRBJ1-1; TRBD1 matches 7 bases. Germline V gene sequence: CDR1 GTSNPN, CDR2 SVGIG (reference sequence). The CDR3 is 14 residues long. The V segment lost 3 bases and the J segment 7 bases; nucleotides outside the gene matches: 11.

The chain has TRBV5-8 and TRBJ2-5; tentatively, D is TRBD2 (7 bases). CDR1 SGHTS and CDR2 YDEGEE come from the germline V gene. CDR3 size: 16 residues. The V gene lost 0 bases and the J gene lost 2 bases, with 14 bases spanning the gap. DNA for the CDR3: TGTGCCAGCAGCTTGGCATGGGGGGGGCCTCAAGAGACCCAGTACTTC. This encodes CASSLAWGGPQETQYF.

This clone was seen ten or more times. The V call is TRBV5-1, the J call TRBJ2-1; TRBD1 might be the D (5 bases). The CDR3 sequence is 13 residues long. Trimming cost V 0 bases and J 8 bases, with 9 bases left between them. Germline V lookup: CDR1 SGHRS, CDR2 YFSETQ. The CDR3: CASSLVLGDEQFF. The DNA of the CDR3 is TGCGCCAGCAGCTTGGTTCTAGGGGATGAGCAGTTCTTC.

The chain joins TRBV7-9 to TRBJ2-3; a possible D gene is TRBD2 (5 bases). Germline V lookup: CDR1 SEHNR, CDR2 FQNEAQ (reference sequence). This CDR3 region has 18 residues. Trimming left V 3 bases short and J 0 bases short, with 19 bases between. CDR3 nucleotides: TGTGCCAGCAGCTTCTGGTTTAGCGAACTTAATAGCACAGATACGCAGTATTTT. As protein: CASSFWFSELNSTDTQYF.

Only a few counts were recorded for this clone. V usage is TRBV18 and J usage is TRBJ2-1; TRBD2 agrees at 8 bases. This CDR3 contains 15 residues. V gave up 2 bases and J gave up 10 bases; unmatched junction bases: 10. Germline CDR1 and CDR2: KGHSH and LQKENI. For the CDR3, the DNA is TGTGCCAGCTCACCAACGAGCGGGAGTGATCGGGAGCAGTTCTTC. Translating gives CASSPTSGSDREQFF.

V gene TRBV6-5 combines with J gene TRBJ1-4; 8 bases match TRBD1. V lost 7 bases and J lost 5; bases outside the gene matches: 6. The CDR3 has 14 amino acids. CDR1 and CDR2 (germline): MNHEY, SVGAGI. CDR3 loop: CASKSRGQNEKLFF. The CDR3 DNA reads TGTGCCAGCAAAAGCAGGGGGCAGAATGAAAAACTGTTTTTT.

For the CDR3, the DNA is TGCGCCAGCAGCCAAGAAGAGGGTGGATACAATGAGCAGTTCTTC. Its protein is CASSQEEGGYNEQFF. V gene TRBV4-1 combines with J gene TRBJ2-1; a weak D match, TRBD2 (5 bases). Per germline, CDR1 MGHRA and CDR2 YSYEKL. Trimming left V 0 bases short and J 4 bases short, with 10 bases between. The CDR3 is 15 residues long.

This chain joins TRBV6-6 and TRBJ1-2; 7 positions match TRBD1. This CDR3 is 13 amino acids long. V dropped 6 bases and J dropped 6; count of bases not matched to a gene: 7. The germline V gene has CDR1 MNHNY and CDR2 SVGAGI (reference sequence). In nucleotides, the CDR3 is TGTGCCAGCAGCCTGGACAGGCAAAATGGCTACACCTTC. It specifies CASSLDRQNGYTF.

The rearrangement uses TRBV15 and TRBJ2-5; D is possibly TRBD2 (6 bases). The CDR3 loop spans 14 amino acids. V was trimmed by 8 bases and J by 1 base, leaving 14 bases between them. Germline V lookup: CDR1 LNHNV, CDR2 YYDKDF (reference sequence). The CDR3 DNA reads as TGTGCCACCCCTCCGGACGGGGGCCAAGAGACCCAGTACTTC. It encodes CATPPDGGQETQYF.

This chain connects TRBV19 to TRBJ2-5, with D unclear. Germline CDR1 LNHDA, CDR2 SQIVND (reference sequence). Trimming left V 6 bases short and J 1 base short, with 9 bases between. This CDR3 contains 13 residues. The CDR3 nucleotides read TGTGCCAGTAGCCGCTCGGTCCAAGAGACCCAGTACTTC. It is translated as CASSRSVQETQYF.

V and J are TRBV29-1 and TRBJ1-1; TRBD1 matches 10 bases. Germline V lookup: CDR1 SQVTM, CDR2 ANQGSEA. Germline trimming cut 7 bases from V and 0 bases from J; bases unmatched to any gene: 14. This CDR3 spans 17 amino acids. CDR3 sequence reads: CSAFKLTGGPLNTEAFF. Here the CDR3 DNA reads TGCAGCGCCTTCAAGTTGACAGGGGGCCCCTTGAACACTGAAGCTTTCTTT.

The chain combines TRBV7-9 with TRBJ1-2; maybe TRBD1 (5 bases). Trimming removed 4 bases from V and 7 bases from J, with 19 bases in between. This CDR3 contains 15 residues. Germline V lookup: CDR1 SEHNR, CDR2 FQNEAQ (reference sequence). The CDR3 DNA reads TGTGCCAGCAGCTCCACTGGGGGGGACCTGCTTGGCTACACCTTC. Its translation: CASSSTGGDLLGYTF.

As regards this clone: This sample includes further DNA sequences coding for the same CDR3. The V and J genes are TRBV11-3 and TRBJ2-3; D may be TRBD2 (5 bases). The germline gives CDR1 SGHNT, CDR2 YENEEA. The CDR3 has 14 amino acids. Trimming pared 3 bases from V and 0 bases from J, leaving 7 bases between. The CDR3 DNA reads TGTGCCAGCAGCTTGGGCGGGAGCACAGATACGCAGTATTTT. Amino acid sequence: CASSLGGSTDTQYF.

This chain connects TRBV2 to TRBJ1-1, with 7 nucleotides matching TRBD1. V was pared by 7 bases and J by 0 bases, with 5 bases of the junction left unmatched. This CDR3 has 14 amino acids. CDR1 and CDR2 from the germline V gene are SNHLY and FYNNEI. CDR3 sequence: CASTIQGMNTEAFF. The CDR3 nucleotides are TGTGCCAGCACCATACAGGGGATGAACACTGAAGCTTTCTTT.

The rearrangement joins TRBV11-2 to TRBJ1-4, with D possibly matching TRBD1 (6 bases). CDR1 and CDR2 from the germline V gene are SGHAT and FQNNGV. This CDR3 is built from 17 residues. Trimming left V 5 bases short and J 4 bases short, with 20 bases between. In nucleotides, the CDR3 is TGTGCCAGCAGCACCCGACAGGTTCGATCGGGTAATGAAAAACTGTTTTTT. Its translation: CASSTRQVRSGNEKLFF. Using reference TRBV11-2 and TRBJ1-4 for the parts outside the CDR3, the full variable domain is EAGVAQSPRYKIIEKRQSVAFWCNPISGHATLYWYQQILGQGPKLLIQFQNNGVVDDSQLPKDRFSAERLKGVDSTLKIQPAKLEDSAVYLCASSTRQVRSGNEKLFFGSGTQLSVL.

The J gene is TRBJ1-2, the V gene TRBV21-1; whether TRBD1, the table's D call, matches the DNA was not checked. TRBV21-1 is termed a pseudogene. The CDR3 covers 15 residues. The CDR3 coding sequence is TGTGCCAGCAGCAAAGGGCCAGTGACTAACTATGGCTACACCTTC. Protein: CASSKGPVTNYGYTF.

This chain links TRBV6-5 with TRBJ2-2; TRBD1 matches 7 bases. With 6 bases clipped from V and 3 bases from J, the junction kept 4 bases outside the gene matches. Germline values: CDR1 MNHEY, CDR2 SVGAGI. The CDR3 is 14 amino acids. CDR3 protein: CASRQGTDTGELFF. DNA of the CDR3: TGTGCCAGCAGACAGGGGACGGACACCGGGGAGCTGTTTTTT.

This clone was recorded a few times. This chain uses TRBV30 with TRBJ1-2; tentative D call: TRBD1 (5 bases). Germline loops: CDR1 GTSNPN, CDR2 SVGIG (reference sequence). The CDR3 totals 12 residues. Here the CDR3 DNA reads TGTGCTCGCGACAGACAGAACTATGGCTACACCTTC. Its translation is CARDRQNYGYTF.

The rearrangement joins TRBV7-8 to TRBJ2-7; 7 positions agree with TRBD1. Germline V gene data show CDR1 as SGHVS and CDR2 as FQNEAQ. V trimming: 6 bases; J trimming: 4 bases; junction bases outside the gene matches: 15. The CDR3 length is 16 residues. The CDR3 here is CASRRTQTGTIYEQYF. CDR3 coding DNA: TGTGCCAGCAGACGAACCCAGACAGGGACCATATACGAGCAGTACTTC.

The chain employs TRBV24-1 and TRBJ1-2; a possible D gene is TRBD1 (5 bases). Trimming stripped 4 bases from V and 8 bases from J, with 10 bases between. Germline CDR1 and CDR2: KGHDR and SFDVKD. This CDR3 spans 12 amino acids. The CDR3 sequence is CATSDWAGGYTF. CDR3 DNA sequence: TGTGCCACCAGTGACTGGGCAGGGGGCTACACCTTC.

J is TRBJ2-3 and V is TRBV10-3, with D maybe TRBD1 (5 bases). CDR3 length equals 14 residues. Trimming shortened V by 3 bases and J by 7 bases, and 14 bases separated the two germline ends. Germline V gives CDR1 ENHRY, CDR2 SYGVKD. The CDR3 region is CAISEGAVSNTQYF. CDR3 nucleotide sequence: TGTGCCATCAGTGAAGGGGCAGTTTCCAATACGCAGTATTTT.